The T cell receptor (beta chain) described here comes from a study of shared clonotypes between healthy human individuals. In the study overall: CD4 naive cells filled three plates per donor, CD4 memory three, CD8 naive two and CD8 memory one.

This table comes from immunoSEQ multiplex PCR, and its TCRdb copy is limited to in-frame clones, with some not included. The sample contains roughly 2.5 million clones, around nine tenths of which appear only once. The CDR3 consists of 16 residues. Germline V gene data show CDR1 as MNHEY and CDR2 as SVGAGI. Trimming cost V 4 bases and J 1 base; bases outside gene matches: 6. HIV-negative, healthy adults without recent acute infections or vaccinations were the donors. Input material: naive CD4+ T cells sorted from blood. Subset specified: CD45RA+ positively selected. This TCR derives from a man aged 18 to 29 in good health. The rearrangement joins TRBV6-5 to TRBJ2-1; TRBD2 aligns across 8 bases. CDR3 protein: CASSSLGGGSYNEQFF. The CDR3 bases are TGTGCCAGCAGTTCGCTGGGCGGGGGGTCCTACAATGAGCAGTTCTTC.